This TCR beta chain comes out of a study of shared clonotypes between healthy human individuals. Sequencing was performed with immunoSEQ multiplex PCR; in TCRdb, only in-frame clones are kept and a portion is missing. The sample consists of around 1 million clones, about three quarters of them appearing once. Study results and caveats: Clonotype sharing among donors likely depends on sequencing depth. Clonotypes which were not shared had lower generation probabilities than clonotypes that all four donors shared.

This clone showed up just a few times. Antigen: not known. This CDR3 is also generated by other DNA sequences in the sample. Nashville, Tennessee was home to all donors, each a Caucasian adult. V dropped 2 bases and J dropped 2 bases, with 10 bases sitting between them. This CDR3 has 14 residues. Germline V gives CDR1 SGHDN, CDR2 FVKESK. The rearrangement links TRBV14 to TRBJ2-7; weak D call: TRBD1 (6 bases). Sample: memory CD4+ T cells sorted from blood. Subset of the sample: CD45RA-negative fraction. The sequence was collected from a man younger than 35 in good health. The CDR3 coding sequence is TGTGCCAGCAGCCAAAGGCAGGGGCCCTACGAGCAGTACTTC. It specifies CASSQRQGPYEQYF.